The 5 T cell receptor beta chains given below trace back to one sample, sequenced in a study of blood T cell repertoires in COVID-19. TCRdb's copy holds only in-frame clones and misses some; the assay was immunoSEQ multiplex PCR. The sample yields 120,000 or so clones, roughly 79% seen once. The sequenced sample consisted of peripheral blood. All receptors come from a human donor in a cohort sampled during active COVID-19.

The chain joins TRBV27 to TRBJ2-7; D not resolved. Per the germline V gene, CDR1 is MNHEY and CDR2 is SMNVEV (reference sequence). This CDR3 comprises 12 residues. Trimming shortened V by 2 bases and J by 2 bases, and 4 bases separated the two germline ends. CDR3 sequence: CASSLRTYEQYF. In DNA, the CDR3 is TGTGCCAGCAGTTTACGTACCTACGAGCAGTACTTC.

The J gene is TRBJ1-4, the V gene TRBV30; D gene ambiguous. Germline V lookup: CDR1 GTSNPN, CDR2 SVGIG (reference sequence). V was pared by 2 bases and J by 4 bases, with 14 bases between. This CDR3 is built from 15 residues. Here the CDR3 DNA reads TGTGCCTGGAGTTCCCCTCGGAACTATAATGAAAAACTGTTTTTT. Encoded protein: CAWSSPRNYNEKLFF.

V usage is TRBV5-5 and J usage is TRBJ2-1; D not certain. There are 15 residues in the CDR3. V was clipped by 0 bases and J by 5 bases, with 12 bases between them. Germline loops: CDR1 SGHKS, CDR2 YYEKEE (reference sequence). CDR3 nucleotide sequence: TGTGCCAGCAGCTTGGCAGGTGGCACGGACAATGAGCAGTTCTTC. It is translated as CASSLAGGTDNEQFF.

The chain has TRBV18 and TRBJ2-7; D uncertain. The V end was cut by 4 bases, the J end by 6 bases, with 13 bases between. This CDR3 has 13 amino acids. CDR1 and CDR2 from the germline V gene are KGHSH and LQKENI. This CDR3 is CASSRNTEIEQYF. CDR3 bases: TGTGCCAGCTCACGAAACACAGAGATCGAGCAGTACTTC.

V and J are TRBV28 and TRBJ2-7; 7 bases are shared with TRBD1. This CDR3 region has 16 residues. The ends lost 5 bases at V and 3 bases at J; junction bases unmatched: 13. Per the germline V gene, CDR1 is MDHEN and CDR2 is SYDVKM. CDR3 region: CASSTPRQGSIYEQYF. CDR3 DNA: TGTGCCAGCAGTACCCCCCGACAGGGTTCCATCTACGAGCAGTACTTC. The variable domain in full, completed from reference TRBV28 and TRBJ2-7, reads DVKVTQSSRYLVKRTGEKVFLECVQDMDHENMFWYRQDPGLGLRLIYFSYDVKMKEKGDIPEGYSVSREKKERFSLILESASTNQTSMYLCASSTPRQGSIYEQYFGPGTRLTVT.